The 8 T cell receptor beta chains listed next were all sequenced from one sample in a study of OX40 agonist ivuxolimab in advanced cancers. The protocol was immunoSEQ multiplex PCR, while the TCRdb copy is restricted to in-frame clones and leaves out a portion. The sample carries about 71,000 clones, roughly 81% recorded once. Sequenced material: CD4+ or CD8+ T cells sorted from blood, taken in a trial of the OX40 agonist ivuxolimab. These receptors came from an adult with an advanced solid tumor such as melanoma, head and neck, liver or kidney cancer.

The table lists this clone with a count of one. The chain combines TRBV5-1 with TRBJ1-1; D unresolved. CDR3 size: 15 residues. From germline, CDR1 is SGHRS and CDR2 YFSETQ. Trimming stripped 0 bases from V and 1 base from J, with 10 bases between. CDR3 loop: CASSLVGGQNTEAFF. The CDR3 coding sequence is TGCGCCAGCAGCTTGGTAGGCGGCCAGAACACTGAAGCTTTCTTT.

The CDR3 nucleotides are TGTGCCAGCAGCTTAACCGGGACATCCCAAGAGACCCAGTACTTC. Its protein is CASSLTGTSQETQYF. V and J are TRBV7-9 and TRBJ2-5; perhaps TRBD1 as D (6 bases). V gave up 2 bases and J gave up 1 base, with 11 bases separating them. CDR3 length: 15 amino acids. Germline V gives CDR1 SEHNR, CDR2 FQNEAQ (reference sequence).

The genes are TRBV5-1 and TRBJ2-7, with a possible D match to TRBD2 (7 bases). From germline, CDR1 is SGHRS and CDR2 YFSETQ. Deletions cut 7 bases from V and 4 bases from J, with 18 bases between. CDR3 length: 14 amino acids. The CDR3 region is CASPAGATAYEQYF. The CDR3 bases are TGCGCCAGCCCCGCGGGGGCCACCGCTTACGAGCAGTACTTC. Together with reference TRBV5-1 and TRBJ2-7, the CDR3 gives the full variable domain: KAGVTQTPRYLIKTRGQQVTLSCSPISGHRSVSWYQQTPGQGLQFLFEYFSETQRNKGNFPGRFSGRQFSNSRSEMNVSTLELGDSALYLCASPAGATAYEQYFGPGTRLTVT.

The chain is built from TRBV9 and TRBJ1-3; D unresolved. Germline V gene sequence: CDR1 SGDLS, CDR2 YYNGEE. Trimming took 2 bases from V and 5 from J, leaving 11 bases between them. The CDR3 loop spans 14 amino acids. The CDR3 coding sequence is TGTGCCAGCAGCGTGGGGAGCAACAGAAACACCATATATTTT. This translates into CASSVGSNRNTIYF.

The DNA for the CDR3 is TGTGCCAGTAGTAGTCGGCTGATGACTGAAGCTTTCTTT. It codes for CASSSRLMTEAFF. The chain recombines TRBV19 with TRBJ1-1; D is undetermined. The CDR3 runs to 13 residues. CDR1 LNHDA and CDR2 SQIVND come from the germline V gene (reference sequence). Trimming shortened V by 4 bases and J by 5 bases, and 11 bases separated the two germline ends.

The rearrangement uses TRBV29-1 and TRBJ2-1; D gene ambiguous. V lost 5 bases to trimming and J lost 10 bases, with 6 bases between them. Germline-derived CDR1 and CDR2 are SQVTM and ANQGSEA. The length of the CDR3 is 9 residues. CDR3 in DNA: TGCAGCGTTTCCGGAGAGCAGTTCTTC. Its protein product is CSVSGEQFF.

The CDR3 loop reads CASSPRAHYEQYF. CDR3 DNA: TGTGCCAGTAGTCCCCGGGCCCACTACGAGCAGTACTTC. The chain combines TRBV19 with TRBJ2-7; D is undetermined. Germline V gene data show CDR1 as LNHDA and CDR2 as SQIVND (reference sequence). CDR3 length equals 13 residues. V was clipped by 5 bases and J by 3 bases, with 11 bases between them.

This clone is medium-sized. V is TRBV6-4 and J is TRBJ2-3, with 9 bases fitting TRBD2. J gave up 4 bases and V 2 bases, and 4 bases lay outside the gene matches. The CDR3 runs 15 residues. CDR1 MRHNA and CDR2 SNTAGT come from the germline V gene. The CDR3 nucleotides are TGTGCCAGCAGTGACGGGACTAGCCCCTCAGATACGCAGTATTTT. The encoded protein is CASSDGTSPSDTQYF.